This T cell receptor beta chain comes out of a study of blood T cell repertoires in COVID-19 (dated by TCRdb to 2020 to 2022). Study-wide context: Samples covering the acute and convalescent phases of COVID-19 were provided by collaborators in the United States, Italy and Spain. The material from the prospective study consisted of cDNA or gDNA derived from T cells, B-cell-depleted T cells, or PBMCs. Deeply sampled blood TCRbeta repertoires from subjects exposed to, actively infected with, or recovered from COVID-19 were included in the dataset. The repertoires were made available in a free public database intended to serve as a resource for research on the immune response to SARS-CoV-2. The samples were drawn from the first 160 participants of the ongoing ImmuneRACE study and from roughly 1,300 subjects provided by 6 global collaborators. Sample metadata almost always included a de-identified subject ID, COVID-19 status, age in years and sex. Where HLA class I and class II types were available, the types were taken from metadata supplied by the sample provider, not from assay-based typing.

Each collaborating institution followed its own protocols to collect whole blood in K2EDTA tubes. Collaborator samples were shipped for TCRbeta analysis as frozen whole blood, isolated PBMCs, or DNA extracted from either sample type. Results the study describes overall, beyond this receptor: The amount of clinical and demographic metadata varied by source and participant and was provided uncurated.

The immunoSEQ Assay, a bias-controlled multiplex PCR, was used to amplify TCRbeta CDR3 regions from genomic DNA. The paper's processing steps were these. The number of nucleated cells in each sample was estimated by amplification of reference gene primers within the assay. To quantify the absolute abundance of each unique TCRbeta CDR3 rearrangement, sequence reads were collapsed and filtered. For each sample, productive Simpson clonality was calculated by taking the square root of Simpson's diversity index across productive rearrangements. As stored in TCRdb, this immuneACCESS dataset retains in-frame rearrangements with V and J assigned. A fraction of the clones does not appear; measured against another copy, unresolved V genes explain less than half of the discrepancy, and the remainder lacks a known reason. Clone size and the V and J calls come from that table; the DNA yielded D and trimming. In this sample the table shows roughly 150,000 clones, 65% to 85% of which occur a single time. The top ten hold 3.7% of the sample.

Including the terminal cysteine and phenylalanine, the CDR3 comprises 17 residues. Left in the record is the CDR3 DNA by itself, 51 bases read in frame from the first base. Germline trimming amounts to 5 bases on V and 0 bases on J, with 7 as the count of junction bases outside the gene matches. CDR1 is given as LNHDA and CDR2 as SQIVND, both from the germline V gene (reference sequence). Details on this clone: Its antigen target is currently unknown. Per-nucleotide qualities are absent, and no much larger clonotype sits a single base away.

The sequencing sample was made of peripheral blood. This chain joins TRBV19 to TRBJ2-6; 7 middle bases align to TRBD1. The TCR was taken from a woman aged 80 or over with acute or convalescent COVID-19. The sequence in DNA is TGTGCCAGTAGTGCCCGACAGGGAACCTCTGGGGCCAACGTCCTGACTTTC. Translated, this gives CASSARQGTSGANVLTF.